This TCR beta chain is from a study of cytomegalovirus exposure and HLA in healthy donors. Sequencing was performed with immunoSEQ multiplex PCR; in TCRdb, only in-frame clones are kept and a portion is missing. This table has fewer than 400,000 clones, approximately 88% appearing once. Trimming removed 1 base from V and 4 bases from J; junction bases left unmatched: 3. The CDR3 is made up of 15 amino acids. Germline V gene sequence: CDR1 SEHNR, CDR2 FQNEAQ (reference sequence). The sequence was obtained from a man younger than 45 in good health and CMV-seronegative. This chain connects TRBV7-9 to TRBJ2-1; TRBD1 matches 8 bases. Input material: PBMCs. The CDR3 coding sequence is TGTGCCAGCAGCTTAGAACAGGGGGTTTACAATGAGCAGTTCTTC. This codes for CASSLEQGVYNEQFF.